This TCR beta chain emerged from a study of technical replicates of blood from several donors. Produced via immunoSEQ multiplex PCR; TCRdb's table is partial and in-frame only. The data show roughly 80,000 clones, roughly 95% seen once. The CDR3 runs 13 residues. Germline CDR1 SNHLY, CDR2 FYNNEI. Deletions cut 6 bases from V and 5 bases from J, with 13 bases between. This TCR was recovered from a human donor in good health. The sample was T cells isolated from PBMCs. The rearrangement joins TRBV2 to TRBJ2-5, with D unresolved. CDR3 in DNA: TGTGCCAGCAGAGGTTTGACGCGGGAGACCCAGTACTTC. This gives the protein CASRGLTRETQYF.